This TCR beta chain was sequenced for a study of T cells after yellow fever vaccination. TCRdb re-called the 5' RACE reads with MiXCR, one entry per CDR3 protein. The table records 300,000 to 400,000 distinct CDR3 sequences, around 6.4% of them present only once. Only a few counts were recorded for this clonotype. Its specificity is not known. The CDR3 runs to 14 residues. V dropped 6 bases and J dropped 9; count of bases not matched to a gene: 8. Germline CDR1 SGHTA, CDR2 FQGNSA. The study, taken as a whole, reports: A large majority of primary-vaccination clones showed up again after the booster (about 97% CD4, 75% to 90% CD8).

This chain links TRBV7-2 with TRBJ1-6; 7 bases align to TRBD1. This sequence was found in a man aged 25 to 40 who received the YFV17D yellow fever vaccine. The sequencing here drew on PBMCs, taken 5 days after the yellow fever booster vaccination. The CDR3 loop reads CASRSQGSSSPLHF. The CDR3 bases are TGTGCCAGCAGGTCACAGGGGAGTAGTTCACCCCTCCACTTT.